This entry lists 18 T cell receptor beta chains sequenced from one sample in a study of cytomegalovirus exposure and HLA in healthy donors. The PCR ran on 60 Vbeta and 13 Jbeta primers. Using immunoSEQ multiplex PCR, the repertoire was profiled, and TCRdb retains in-frame clones only, with some absent. The table lists under 200,000 clones, approximately 80% of them singletons. Sequenced input: PBMCs. The receptor source for this set is a male donor in good health and CMV-seropositive.

CDR3: CSVQGTSGRTYYNEQFF. In DNA, the CDR3 is TGCAGCGTTCAGGGGACTAGCGGGAGGACATACTACAATGAGCAGTTCTTC. The chain employs TRBV29-1 and TRBJ2-1; TRBD2 matches at 15 bases. This CDR3 spans 17 amino acids. The J segment lost 3 bases and the V segment lost 5 bases, leaving 8 bases of the junction unmatched. Per germline, CDR1 SQVTM and CDR2 ANQGSEA.

The chain recombines TRBV5-6 with TRBJ2-1; the D gene is possibly TRBD2 (6 bases). Germline V lookup: CDR1 SGHDT, CDR2 YYEEEE. The CDR3 loop spans 18 amino acids. V dropped 1 base and J dropped 8 bases, with 25 bases sitting between them. Here the CDR3 reads CASSLFLASEFTRDEQFF. DNA of the CDR3: TGTGCCAGCAGCTTGTTTTTGGCTAGCGAATTTACACGCGATGAGCAGTTCTTC. Combining the CDR3 with reference TRBV5-6 and TRBJ2-1 gives the whole variable domain DAGVTQSPTHLIKTRGQQVTLRCSPKSGHDTVSWYQQALGQGPQFIFQYYEEEERQRGNFPDRFSGHQFPNYSSELNVNALLLGDSALYLCASSLFLASEFTRDEQFFGPGTRLTVL.

This clone turned up a few times. V gene TRBV11-2 combines with J gene TRBJ2-1, with D perhaps matching TRBD2 (7 bases). This CDR3 is built from 15 residues. V lost 5 bases, J lost 3 bases, and 14 bases lay in between. Germline V gene sequence: CDR1 SGHAT, CDR2 FQNNGV. CDR3 region: CASSTQGGGYNEQFF. The CDR3 region has the DNA TGTGCCAGCAGCACTCAGGGAGGGGGCTACAATGAGCAGTTCTTC.

The chain couples TRBV5-1 to TRBJ2-2; a weak D match, TRBD1 (6 bases). This CDR3 contains 15 residues. Germline CDR1 SGHRS, CDR2 YFSETQ. With 10 bases removed from V and 2 bases from J, the gap between germline ends came to 18 bases. The CDR3 spells CAGSVQGSNTGELFF. CDR3 nucleotide sequence: TGCGCCGGGTCAGTACAGGGATCAAACACCGGGGAGCTGTTTTTT.

The chain links TRBV7-4 to TRBJ2-7; tentative D call: TRBD2 (5 bases). V lost 8 bases to trimming and J lost 12 bases, with 17 bases between them. CDR3 length equals 11 residues. In germline, CDR1 is SGHVT, CDR2 SQSDAQ. CDR3 residues: CASPIRGPLYF. Written as DNA, the CDR3 is TGTGCCAGCCCCATCCGGGGTCCCCTGTACTTC.

This chain joins TRBV10-1 and TRBJ2-7; 7 bases match TRBD1. Looked up from germline, CDR1 is WNHNN and CDR2 is SYGVQD (reference sequence). The CDR3 covers 14 residues. The V and J ends lost 11 bases and 1 base, in that order; junction bases with no gene match: 11. In nucleotides, the CDR3 is TGCGCCGGCCTCATGAGGGGGCTGTCCTACGAGCAGTACTTC. Translated, it gives CAGLMRGLSYEQYF.

The chain carries TRBV11-3 and TRBJ2-7; a weak D match, TRBD2 (5 bases). This CDR3 has 13 residues. The V end was cut by 5 bases, the J end by 4 bases, with 12 bases between. Germline V CDR1 and CDR2: SGHNT, YENEEA. The CDR3 nucleotides read TGTGCCAGCAGCCCCGCGGGCGGATACGAGCAGTACTTC. Its protein is CASSPAGGYEQYF.

The V and J genes are TRBV7-2 and TRBJ2-3, with TRBD2 as a possible D gene (6 bases). This CDR3 is 14 amino acids long. Per germline, CDR1 SGHTA and CDR2 FQGNSA. V was pared by 2 bases and J by 6 bases, with 12 bases between. The CDR3 sequence is CASSLTPSGDTQYF. DNA for the CDR3: TGTGCCAGCAGCTTAACGCCGAGCGGGGATACGCAGTATTTT.

This sequence joins TRBV4-3 and TRBJ2-7; 9 bases line up with TRBD1. The V and J ends lost 1 base and 2 bases, in that order; junction bases with no gene match: 3. CDR1 and CDR2 from the germline V gene are LGHNA and YSLEER. The CDR3 length is 15 residues. As DNA, the CDR3 is TGCGCCAGCAGCCAAGGACAGGGGGGAACCTACGAGCAGTACTTC. This sequence encodes CASSQGQGGTYEQYF.

The genes are TRBV25-1 and TRBJ2-4; possible D gene TRBD2, 5 bases. The CDR3 is 14 residues long. Germline CDR1 and CDR2: MGHDK and SYGVNS. V lost 9 bases and J 7 bases, leaving 19 bases between the germline ends. The CDR3 DNA reads as TGTGCCAGTGAACATGGAGGCGCGAGGAACATTCAGTACTTC. Translation: CASEHGGARNIQYF.

This rearrangement joins TRBV9 to TRBJ2-3, with D possibly being TRBD2 (6 bases). Trimming took off 3 bases at V and 6 bases at J, with 8 bases between the two ends. The CDR3 runs to 12 residues. Germline assignment: CDR1 SGDLS and CDR2 YYNGEE. This CDR3 reads CASSALADTQYF. The CDR3 region has the DNA TGTGCCAGCAGCGCACTAGCCGATACGCAGTATTTT.

V gene TRBV20-1 combines with J gene TRBJ2-3; 9 bases line up with TRBD2. V gave up 5 bases and J gave up 9 bases; unmatched junction bases: 3. Looked up from germline, CDR1 is DFQATT and CDR2 is SNEGSKA (reference sequence). The CDR3 sequence is 11 residues long. Written as DNA, the CDR3 is TGCAGTGCTTCAACTAGCGGGACGCAGTATTTT. It encodes CSASTSGTQYF.

V usage is TRBV2 and J usage is TRBJ2-7; possibly TRBD2 for D (6 bases). The CDR3 is 16 amino acids. The germline V gene has CDR1 SNHLY and CDR2 FYNNEI. V was clipped by 2 bases and J by 2 bases, with 16 bases between them. CDR3 region: CASSEMGGEIAYEQYF. The DNA of the CDR3 is TGTGCCAGCAGTGAAATGGGCGGGGAGATTGCCTACGAGCAGTACTTC.

J is TRBJ1-3 and V is TRBV7-2, with D maybe TRBD1 (5 bases). The germline gives CDR1 SGHTA, CDR2 FQGNSA. V lost 1 base, J lost 9 bases, and 10 bases lay in between. The CDR3 spans 13 residues. For the CDR3, the DNA is TGTGCCAGCAGCTTAGAACAGGCAGGCACCATATATTTT. As protein: CASSLEQAGTIYF.

J is TRBJ2-2 and V is TRBV7-9; a weak D match, TRBD2 (5 bases). This CDR3 region has 14 residues. With 1 base removed from V and 4 bases from J, the gap between germline ends came to 7 bases. CDR1 is SEHNR and CDR2 is FQNEAQ in the germline V gene (reference sequence). Here the CDR3 reads CASSLDGSTGELFF. CDR3 nucleotides: TGTGCCAGCAGCTTAGATGGGAGCACCGGGGAGCTGTTTTTT.

This chain links TRBV14 with TRBJ2-7, with 16 bases that match TRBD2. J lost 0 bases, V lost 5 bases, and 10 bases had no gene match. The CDR3 has 19 residues. From germline, CDR1 is SGHDN and CDR2 FVKESK. The CDR3 region is CASSGAGLAGGWPSYEQYF. CDR3 DNA: TGTGCCAGCAGCGGCGCGGGACTAGCGGGAGGGTGGCCCTCCTACGAGCAGTACTTC.

This clone was counted between two and nine times. The rearrangement joins TRBV27 to TRBJ1-2; tentative D call: TRBD1 (6 bases). Trimming removed 5 bases from V and 5 bases from J, with 9 bases in between. This CDR3 comprises 12 residues. From germline, CDR1 is MNHEY and CDR2 SMNVEV (reference sequence). This chain's CDR3 is CASSGGAYGYTF. CDR3 in DNA: TGTGCCAGCAGTGGGGGGGCGTATGGCTACACCTTC.

The chain employs TRBV5-1 and TRBJ2-6, with 11 bases lining up with TRBD1. The CDR3 sequence is 17 residues long. CDR1 is SGHRS and CDR2 is YFSETQ in the germline V gene. Germline trimming cut 0 bases from V and 8 bases from J; bases unmatched to any gene: 7. The CDR3: CASSLVTGTGGSNVLTF. The CDR3 nucleotides read TGCGCCAGCAGCTTGGTTACCGGGACAGGGGGTTCCAACGTCCTGACTTTC.